The 22 T cell receptor beta chains presented below share a single source sample, sequenced in a study of response to subunit inactivated influenza vaccine. TCRdb re-called the RT-PCR reads with MiXCR, one entry per CDR3 protein. The top ten clones hold roughly 10% of a sample with hundreds of thousands of distinct CDR3 sequences, approximately 12% of them seen once. The sequenced sample was PBMCs from blood, obtained on the day of vaccination. These receptors came from a man aged 50 or older who received an inactivated influenza vaccine.

V usage is TRBV5-5 and J usage is TRBJ1-2; TRBD1 matches at 7 bases. Germline loops: CDR1 SGHKS, CDR2 YYEKEE (reference sequence). The CDR3 consists of 15 residues. The V and J ends lost 0 bases and 3 bases, in that order; junction bases with no gene match: 5. CDR3 in DNA: TGTGCCAGCAGCTTGGTAGGGGGCGCCGACTATGGCTACACCTTC. It specifies CASSLVGGADYGYTF.

This clonotype was seen only a few times. V and J are TRBV20-1 and TRBJ2-3, with 8 bases fitting TRBD2. V dropped 1 base and J dropped 0; count of bases not matched to a gene: 3. Germline V lookup: CDR1 DFQATT, CDR2 SNEGSKA (reference sequence). This CDR3 region has 15 residues. The CDR3 DNA follows: TGCAGTGCTAGAGCACCTAGCGGGAGCACAGATACGCAGTATTTT. Protein product: CSARAPSGSTDTQYF.

The chain links TRBV20-1 to TRBJ2-5; 10 bases line up with TRBD2. Germline V gives CDR1 DFQATT, CDR2 SNEGSKA (reference sequence). The CDR3 sequence is 13 residues long. Trimming took 4 bases from V and 10 from J; bases not matched to a gene: 9. This CDR3 is CSANGLADLSQYF. The CDR3 DNA is TGCAGTGCTAACGGACTAGCGGACTTGAGCCAGTACTTC.

This clonotype was recorded many times. The chain joins TRBV5-1 to TRBJ2-7; TRBD2 matches at 10 bases. This CDR3 is 14 amino acids long. Losses at the gene ends were 2 bases for V and 5 bases for J; bases not matched to a gene: 4. CDR1 and CDR2 (germline): SGHRS, YFSETQ. CDR3: CASSLSSGRNEQYF. As DNA, the CDR3 is TGCGCCAGCAGCTTAAGTAGCGGGAGGAACGAGCAGTACTTC.

There are many counts of this clonotype. CDR3 nucleotide sequence: TGTGCCAGCAGTACAGGGTCGATCGGTACCGGGGAGCTGTTTTTT. This encodes CASSTGSIGTGELFF. V gene TRBV28 combines with J gene TRBJ2-2; the D gene is possibly TRBD1 (6 bases). The CDR3 extends over 15 amino acids. The germline V gene has CDR1 MDHEN and CDR2 SYDVKM. Trimming left V 5 bases short and J 5 bases short, with 15 bases between.

In its sample, this clonotype was seen a few times. The chain links TRBV7-2 to TRBJ2-2; D tentatively reads TRBD1 or TRBD2 (5 bases each). Trimming pared 5 bases from V and 3 bases from J, leaving 19 bases between. In germline, CDR1 is SGHTA, CDR2 FQGNSA. This CDR3 comprises 17 residues. CDR3 protein: CASSRAFSGLDTGELFF. Here the CDR3 DNA reads TGTGCCAGCAGCCGTGCCTTCTCGGGGCTCGACACCGGGGAGCTGTTTTTT.

This chain uses TRBV10-3 with TRBJ1-2; D not certain. Trimming pared 10 bases from V and 4 bases from J, leaving 13 bases between. Germline CDR1 is ENHRY and CDR2 is SYGVKD. The CDR3 consists of 12 residues. The CDR3 loop reads CATEDGSYGYTF. The CDR3 nucleotides read TGTGCCACCGAGGACGGATCCTATGGCTACACCTTC.

This clonotype was seen a handful of times. CDR3 in amino acids: CSVVRESTDTQYF. CDR3 nucleotides: TGCAGTGTCGTCAGGGAAAGCACAGATACGCAGTATTTT. V gene TRBV20-1 combines with J gene TRBJ2-3, with TRBD1 as a possible D gene (5 bases). The CDR3 is made up of 13 amino acids. The germline V and J ends were trimmed by 7 bases and 0 bases, with 11 bases remaining between them. The germline CDR1 and CDR2 sequences are DFQATT and SNEGSKA (reference sequence).

Concerning this clonotype itself: At one end, the junction sequence differs from germline, possibly due to a read error. The chain links TRBV2 to TRBJ2-3; D is unclear. Germline V CDR1 and CDR2: SNHLY, FYNNEI. The CDR3 length is 16 residues. The CDR3 nucleotides read TGTGCCAGCAGTTCATTGGACGTGCCCAGCACAGATGCGCAGTATTTT. Its protein is CASSSLDVPSTDAQYF.

The chain combines TRBV5-4 with TRBJ2-5; the D gene is possibly TRBD2 (7 bases). V shed 1 base and J shed 5 bases, with 21 bases lying between them. Germline V gene lookup returns CDR1 SGHNT and CDR2 YYREEE (reference sequence). This CDR3 is built from 17 residues. The CDR3 coding sequence is TGTGCCAGCAGCTTGCTGGGGGCTAGCGGAGAGGCGGAGACCCAGTACTTC. Protein product: CASSLLGASGEAETQYF.

V usage is TRBV18 and J usage is TRBJ2-7; D unclear. The CDR3 consists of 13 residues. V was cut by 2 bases and J by 3 bases, with 8 bases left in between. CDR1 is KGHSH and CDR2 is LQKENI in the germline V gene. DNA of the CDR3: TGTGCCAGCTCACCAAACAGTAACTACGAGCAGTACTTC. This sequence encodes CASSPNSNYEQYF.

The chain couples TRBV5-5 to TRBJ2-2; 7 bases fit TRBD1. The CDR3 has 15 residues. Germline assignment: CDR1 SGHKS and CDR2 YYEKEE (reference sequence). Trimming took 0 bases from V and 3 from J; bases not matched to a gene: 2. The DNA of the CDR3 is TGTGCCAGCAGCTTGGAACAGGGGTACACCGGGGAGCTGTTTTTT. It codes for CASSLEQGYTGELFF.

V is TRBV20-1 and J is TRBJ2-1; 10 bases are a match to TRBD2. The CDR3 contains 16 residues. J was trimmed by 4 bases and V by 3 bases; bases with no gene match: 9. Germline-derived CDR1 and CDR2 are DFQATT and SNEGSKA (reference sequence). In DNA form, the CDR3 reads TGCAGTGCTAGGGGGACTAGCGCGGAACTTTACAATGAGCAGTTCTTC. Its protein product is CSARGTSAELYNEQFF.

The chain carries TRBV7-9 and TRBJ2-2; D is perhaps TRBD1 or TRBD2 (5 bases each). Germline assignment: CDR1 SEHNR and CDR2 FQNEAQ (reference sequence). The CDR3 is 16 residues long. Trimming took off 5 bases at V and 0 bases at J, with 13 bases between the two ends. The CDR3 reads CASSNRDGANTGELFF. The DNA of the CDR3 is TGTGCCAGCAGCAACCGGGACGGCGCGAACACCGGGGAGCTGTTTTTT.

In its sample, this clonotype was seen a few times. The gene calls are TRBV7-2 and TRBJ2-5; D tentatively fits TRBD1 or TRBD2 (5 bases each). V lost 6 bases to trimming and J lost 2 bases, with 10 bases between them. Per germline, CDR1 SGHTA and CDR2 FQGNSA. The CDR3 loop spans 13 amino acids. The CDR3 is CASRPGAQETQYF. Written as DNA, the CDR3 is TGTGCCAGCAGGCCCGGGGCGCAAGAGACCCAGTACTTC.

V and J are TRBV10-3 and TRBJ2-7; 7 bases agree with TRBD1. Germline CDR1 reads ENHRY; CDR2 reads SYGVKD. Trimming at V came to 2 bases and at J to 3 bases, leaving 7 bases not matched to a gene. The CDR3 is 15 amino acids. CDR3: CAISETPTGNYEQYF. CDR3 coding DNA: TGTGCCATCAGTGAGACCCCGACAGGGAACTACGAGCAGTACTTC.

The sample holds a few counts of this clonotype. The chain recombines TRBV27 with TRBJ2-5; 10 positions match TRBD2. Germline V CDR1 and CDR2: MNHEY, SMNVEV (reference sequence). V lost 8 bases to trimming and J lost 5 bases; unmatched junction nucleotides: 11. The CDR3 contains 15 residues. The CDR3, as DNA: TGTGCCAGCGGAATACTAGCGGGGTCCATGGAGACCCAGTACTTC. This encodes CASGILAGSMETQYF.

The rearrangement uses TRBV4-3 and TRBJ2-7; the D gene is possibly TRBD1 (6 bases). The CDR3 totals 16 residues. Germline loops: CDR1 LGHNA, CDR2 YSLEER. V was shortened by 2 bases and J by 3 bases, with 17 bases between the two germline ends. In DNA, the CDR3 is TGCGCCAGCAGCCAAACTCCAGGGGCCACCGTCTACGAGCAGTACTTC. This codes for CASSQTPGATVYEQYF.

This chain connects TRBV10-3 to TRBJ2-3; 8 nucleotides match TRBD2. V lost 0 bases and J lost 7; bases outside the gene matches: 6. The CDR3 has 15 residues. Germline loops: CDR1 ENHRY, CDR2 SYGVKD. The CDR3 DNA reads TGTGCCATCAGTGAGTCTGATAGCGGGGTAAATACGCAGTATTTT. Protein: CAISESDSGVNTQYF.

This clonotype was picked up a small number of times. The V gene is TRBV5-1, the J gene TRBJ2-7, with 10 bases identical to TRBD2. Germline loops: CDR1 SGHRS, CDR2 YFSETQ. The CDR3 extends over 16 amino acids. V trimming: 3 bases; J trimming: 5 bases; junction bases outside the gene matches: 11. The CDR3 here is CASSSTLRGTSDEQYF. The CDR3 bases are TGCGCCAGCAGCTCCACATTACGAGGGACTAGCGACGAGCAGTACTTC.

This clonotype was observed many times. The V gene is TRBV12-3 or TRBV12-4, the J gene TRBJ2-1; D gene ambiguous. The CDR3 spans 14 residues. V lost 1 base to trimming and J lost 8 bases, with 12 bases between them. Here the CDR3 reads CASSLVHPGDEQFF. The CDR3 nucleotides are TGTGCCAGCAGTTTAGTACATCCGGGCGATGAGCAGTTCTTC.

This clonotype was found a few times. The CDR3 spells CASSLSTGGLYNEQFF. CDR3 bases: TGTGCCAGCAGTTTATCGACAGGGGGTCTTTACAATGAGCAGTTCTTC. The chain couples TRBV12-3 or TRBV12-4 to TRBJ2-1; 9 positions agree with TRBD1. The CDR3 consists of 16 residues. V was pared by 2 bases and J by 4 bases, with 6 bases of the junction left unmatched.